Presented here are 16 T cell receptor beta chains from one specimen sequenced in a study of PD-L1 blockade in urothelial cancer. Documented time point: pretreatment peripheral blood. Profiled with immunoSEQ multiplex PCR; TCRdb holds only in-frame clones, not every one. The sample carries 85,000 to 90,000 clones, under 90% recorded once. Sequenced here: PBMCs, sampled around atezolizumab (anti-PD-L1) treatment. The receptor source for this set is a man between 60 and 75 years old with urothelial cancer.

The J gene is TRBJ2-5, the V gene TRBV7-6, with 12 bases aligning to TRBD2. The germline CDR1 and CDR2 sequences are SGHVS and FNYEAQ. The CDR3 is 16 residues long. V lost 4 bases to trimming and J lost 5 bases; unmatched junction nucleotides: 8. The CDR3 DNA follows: TGTGCCAGCAGCTACCTAGCGGGAGGGCGGCGGGAGACCCAGTACTTC. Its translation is CASSYLAGGRRETQYF.

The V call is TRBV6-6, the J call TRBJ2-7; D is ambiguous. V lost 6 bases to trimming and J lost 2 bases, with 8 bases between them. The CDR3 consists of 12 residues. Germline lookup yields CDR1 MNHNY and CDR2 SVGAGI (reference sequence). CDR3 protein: CASSLGAYEQYF. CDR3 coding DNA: TGTGCCAGCAGCCTAGGCGCCTACGAGCAGTACTTC.

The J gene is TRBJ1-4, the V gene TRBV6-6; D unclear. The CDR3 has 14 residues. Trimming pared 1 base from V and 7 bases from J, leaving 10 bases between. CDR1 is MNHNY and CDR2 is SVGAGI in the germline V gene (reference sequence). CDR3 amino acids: CASSYLEGPEKLFF. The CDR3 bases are TGTGCCAGCAGTTACTTAGAGGGTCCTGAAAAACTGTTTTTT.

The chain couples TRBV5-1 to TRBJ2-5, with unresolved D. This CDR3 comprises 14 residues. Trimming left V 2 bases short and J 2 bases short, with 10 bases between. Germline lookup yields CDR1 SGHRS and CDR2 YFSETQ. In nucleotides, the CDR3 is TGCGCCAGCAGCTTTTCAGGCGAACAAGAGACCCAGTACTTC. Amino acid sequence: CASSFSGEQETQYF.

The CDR3 coding sequence is TGCGCCAGCAGCCTAGAGGGGCCGGGACAGGGATCTAGCTATGGCTACACCTTC. Encoded protein: CASSLEGPGQGSSYGYTF. J is TRBJ1-2 and V is TRBV4-1, with 9 bases identical to TRBD1. The germline CDR1 and CDR2 sequences are MGHRA and YSYEKL. The CDR3 is 18 amino acids. With 4 bases clipped from V and 4 bases from J, the junction kept 16 bases outside the gene matches.

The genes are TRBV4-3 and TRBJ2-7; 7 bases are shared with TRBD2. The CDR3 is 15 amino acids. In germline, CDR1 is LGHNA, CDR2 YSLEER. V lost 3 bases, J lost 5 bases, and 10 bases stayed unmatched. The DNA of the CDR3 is TGCGCCAGCAGCCAGGGGCGCGGGAGAGCTGACGAGCAGTACTTC. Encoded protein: CASSQGRGRADEQYF.

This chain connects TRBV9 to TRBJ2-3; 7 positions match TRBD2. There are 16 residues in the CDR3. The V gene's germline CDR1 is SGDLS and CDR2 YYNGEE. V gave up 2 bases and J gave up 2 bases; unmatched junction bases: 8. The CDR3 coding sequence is TGTGCCAGCAGCGTTCGGGCTAGCGGAAACACAGATACGCAGTATTTT. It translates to CASSVRASGNTDTQYF.

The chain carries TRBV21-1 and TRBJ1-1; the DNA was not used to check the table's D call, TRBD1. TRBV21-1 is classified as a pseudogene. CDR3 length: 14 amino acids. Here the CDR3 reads CASSKGDRESLTFF. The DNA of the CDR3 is TGTGCCAGCAGCAAGGGTGACAGGGAGTCGTTGACGTTCTTT.

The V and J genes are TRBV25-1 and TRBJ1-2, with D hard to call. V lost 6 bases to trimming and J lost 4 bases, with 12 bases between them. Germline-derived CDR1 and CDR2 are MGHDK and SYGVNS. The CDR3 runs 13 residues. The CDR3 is CASSEGGVYGYTF. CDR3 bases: TGTGCCAGCAGCGAGGGCGGCGTCTATGGCTACACCTTC.

This chain's CDR3 is CASSLTSDRGSYEQYF. The CDR3, as DNA: TGTGCCAGCAGTTTAACTAGCGACAGGGGAAGCTACGAGCAGTACTTC. This chain links TRBV27 with TRBJ2-7; D perhaps matches TRBD1 (8 bases). The V end lost 2 bases, the J end lost 3 bases, and 17 bases lay between the germline ends. The CDR3 consists of 16 residues. Germline V gives CDR1 MNHEY, CDR2 SMNVEV (reference sequence).

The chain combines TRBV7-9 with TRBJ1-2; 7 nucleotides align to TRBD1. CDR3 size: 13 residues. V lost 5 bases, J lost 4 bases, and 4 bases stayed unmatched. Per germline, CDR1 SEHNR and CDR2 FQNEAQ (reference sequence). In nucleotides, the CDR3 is TGTGCCAGCAGCACGGACAGGTCCTATGGCTACACCTTC. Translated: CASSTDRSYGYTF.

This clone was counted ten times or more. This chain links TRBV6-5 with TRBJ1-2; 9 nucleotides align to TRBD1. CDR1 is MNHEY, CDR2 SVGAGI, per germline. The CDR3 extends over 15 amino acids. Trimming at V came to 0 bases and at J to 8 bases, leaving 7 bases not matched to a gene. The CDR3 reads CASSYSGQGHRGYTF. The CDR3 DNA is TGTGCCAGCAGTTACTCGGGACAGGGCCATCGAGGCTACACCTTC.

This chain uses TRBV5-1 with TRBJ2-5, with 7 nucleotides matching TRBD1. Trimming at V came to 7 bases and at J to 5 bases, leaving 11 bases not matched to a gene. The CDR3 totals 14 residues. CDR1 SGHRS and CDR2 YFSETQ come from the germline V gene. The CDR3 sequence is CASSQGDPVETQYF. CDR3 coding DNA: TGCGCCAGCTCGCAGGGGGACCCCGTCGAGACCCAGTACTTC.

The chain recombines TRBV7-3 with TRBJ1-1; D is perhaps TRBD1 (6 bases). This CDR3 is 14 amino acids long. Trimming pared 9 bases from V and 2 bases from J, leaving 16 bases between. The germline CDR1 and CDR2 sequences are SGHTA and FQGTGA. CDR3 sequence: CARGAGGPNTEAFF. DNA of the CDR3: TGTGCCAGAGGCGCCGGGGGGCCTAACACTGAAGCTTTCTTT.

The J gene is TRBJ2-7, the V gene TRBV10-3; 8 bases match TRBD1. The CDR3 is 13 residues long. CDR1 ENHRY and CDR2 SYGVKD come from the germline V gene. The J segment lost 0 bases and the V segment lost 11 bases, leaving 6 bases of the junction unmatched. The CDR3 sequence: CASTGQDSYEQYF. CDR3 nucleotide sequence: TGTGCCTCCACGGGACAGGACTCCTACGAGCAGTACTTC.

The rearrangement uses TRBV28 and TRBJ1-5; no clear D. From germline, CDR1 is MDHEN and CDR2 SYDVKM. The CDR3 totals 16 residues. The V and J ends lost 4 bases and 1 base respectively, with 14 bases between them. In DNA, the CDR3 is TGTGCCAGCAGTTCGGCACAGTCCCTCAGCAATCAGCCCCAGCATTTT. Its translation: CASSSAQSLSNQPQHF.